This T cell receptor (beta chain) was profiled in a study of shared clonotypes between healthy human individuals. Study summary: Each donor had three CD4 naive, three CD4 memory, two CD8 naive and one CD8 memory plate. Findings of the study overall: Naive subsets generally exceeded memory subsets in estimated richness. Shared across a handful of donors were roughly 4.7% of the naive CD4 clonotypes.

Profiled with immunoSEQ multiplex PCR; TCRdb holds only in-frame clones, not every one. The sample has approximately 940,000 clones, 76% seen once. Splitting of CD4+ cells produced CD45RA+ naive and CD45RA-negative memory subsets. Germline lookup yields CDR1 SGHRS and CDR2 YFSETQ. V lost 4 bases and J lost 2, with 15 bases in between. The CDR3 spans 16 residues. As concerns this clone: Its antigen is as yet unknown.

This sequence originates from a man aged 18 to 29 in good health. Sequencing input: memory CD4+ T cells sorted from blood. Subset meaning: CD45RA-negative fraction. This sequence joins TRBV5-1 and TRBJ2-2; D might be TRBD2 (6 bases). The DNA of the CDR3 is TGCGCCAGCAGCCCCGACCCGGGACTTAACACCGGGGAGCTGTTTTTT. This sequence encodes CASSPDPGLNTGELFF.